These 21 T cell receptor beta chains came from one sample sequenced in a study of identical twins. TCRdb reprocessed the 5' RACE reads via MiXCR and lists one record per CDR3 protein. Of over 200,000 distinct CDR3 sequences detected, roughly 10% appear once; the ten largest clones hold less than 12%. Sequenced input: memory T cells sorted from blood. The receptors originated from a man in his forties or fifties in good health.

In its sample, this clonotype was seen a few times. The chain recombines TRBV28 with TRBJ2-5, with D uncertain. V was shortened by 6 bases and J by 5 bases, with 10 bases between the two germline ends. The CDR3 contains 12 residues. Germline V gene lookup returns CDR1 MDHEN and CDR2 SYDVKM. Here the CDR3 reads CASSRRRETQYF. DNA for the CDR3: TGTGCCAGCAGCCGTAGAAGGGAGACCCAGTACTTC.

This clonotype was detected ten times or more. The chain has TRBV20-1 and TRBJ2-3; D gene unclear. CDR3 size: 13 residues. Germline V gives CDR1 DFQATT, CDR2 SNEGSKA (reference sequence). Trimming took 6 bases from V and 2 from J, leaving 12 bases between them. The CDR3 region is CSAAPGYTDTQYF. DNA for the CDR3: TGCAGTGCCGCCCCTGGATACACAGATACGCAGTATTTT.

In this sample, this clonotype turned up many times. The chain employs TRBV6-4 and TRBJ2-2; D remains ambiguous. V was shortened by 5 bases and J by 0 bases, with 7 bases between the two germline ends. Germline V CDR1 and CDR2: MRHNA, SNTAGT. This CDR3 is built from 14 residues. The CDR3 reads CASSWTSNTGELFF. CDR3 coding DNA: TGTGCCAGCAGTTGGACGTCGAACACCGGGGAGCTGTTTTTT.

The table lists this clonotype with many counts. The rearrangement joins TRBV7-9 to TRBJ2-1; D gene unclear. The CDR3 loop spans 11 amino acids. Per germline, CDR1 SEHNR and CDR2 FQNEAQ (reference sequence). Trimming removed 5 bases from V and 9 bases from J, with 8 bases in between. The CDR3 sequence is CASSHESEQFF. CDR3 sequence (DNA): TGTGCCAGCAGCCATGAGAGTGAGCAGTTCTTC. Full variable domain (missing parts from reference TRBV7-9 and TRBJ2-1): DTGVSQNPRHKITKRGQNVTFRCDPISEHNRLYWYRQTLGQGPEFLTYFQNEAQLEKSRLLSDRFSAERPKGSFSTLEIQRTEQGDSAMYLCASSHESEQFFGPGTRLTVL.

This clonotype turned up a few times. The chain links TRBV6-2 or TRBV6-3 to TRBJ2-2; D is uncertain. The CDR3 has 12 amino acids. Germline V lookup: CDR1 MNHEY, CDR2 SVGEGT. The V gene lost 4 bases and the J gene lost 4 bases, with 4 bases spanning the gap. The CDR3 protein is CASSWLTGELFF. CDR3 nucleotide sequence: TGTGCCAGCAGTTGGCTCACCGGGGAGCTGTTTTTT.

This clonotype was observed at least ten times. The chain carries TRBV5-4 and TRBJ2-7; 8 positions match TRBD2. Germline assignment: CDR1 SGHNT and CDR2 YYREEE (reference sequence). The CDR3 is 16 residues long. J gave up 6 bases and V 3 bases, and 14 bases lay outside the gene matches. The CDR3 sequence is CASSSRLQRGSPEQYF. The DNA of the CDR3 is TGTGCCAGCAGCTCCCGCCTCCAGCGGGGGTCCCCCGAGCAGTACTTC.

Points on this clonotype: This sequence may be a read error, since a much larger clone differs from it by one base. V usage is TRBV12-3 or TRBV12-4 and J usage is TRBJ2-5; no definite D call. V dropped 5 bases and J dropped 5 bases, with 12 bases sitting between them. CDR3 size: 13 residues. The CDR3 DNA follows: TGTGCCAGCAGTCCCCGGAACGGGGAGACCCAGTACTTC. Its translation: CASSPRNGETQYF.

Ten or more counts support this clonotype. This chain uses TRBV6-6 with TRBJ1-2, with a weak D call TRBD1 (6 bases). Per the germline V gene, CDR1 is MNHNY and CDR2 is SVGAGI (reference sequence). This CDR3 contains 13 residues. V was clipped by 0 bases and J by 10 bases, with 12 bases between them. The CDR3 reads CASSYSQGKDYTF. In DNA form, the CDR3 reads TGTGCCAGCAGTTACTCACAGGGAAAAGACTACACCTTC.

This clonotype was observed a few times. The chain uses TRBV20-1 and TRBJ1-5, with D tentatively TRBD1 (5 bases). CDR1 and CDR2 from the germline V gene are DFQATT and SNEGSKA (reference sequence). The CDR3 extends over 14 amino acids. Trimming removed 5 bases at V and 1 base at J, with 12 bases between. The CDR3 region is CSAAGTRSNQPQHF. The CDR3 bases are TGCAGTGCTGCCGGGACTAGAAGCAATCAGCCCCAGCATTTT.

The sample holds a few counts of this clonotype. The rearrangement links TRBV4-1 to TRBJ1-4; D gene unclear. The CDR3 covers 14 residues. Per germline, CDR1 MGHRA and CDR2 YSYEKL. Trimming removed 1 base from V and 8 bases from J, with 11 bases in between. In DNA form, the CDR3 reads TGCGCCAGCAGCCAAGCGAGGCGGGAAGAAAAACTGTTTTTT. It codes for CASSQARREEKLFF.

In its sample, this clonotype was seen many times. The genes are TRBV20-1 and TRBJ2-7, with a tentative D call TRBD2 (6 bases). Trimming cost V 0 bases and J 0 bases, with 6 bases left between them. CDR3 length equals 13 residues. Germline CDR1 and CDR2: DFQATT and SNEGSKA (reference sequence). CDR3 loop: CSAREGGSYEQYF. The CDR3 DNA sequence: TGCAGTGCTAGAGAGGGGGGCTCCTACGAGCAGTACTTC.

The rearrangement joins TRBV6-5 to TRBJ1-6; 8 bases line up with TRBD1. V shed 2 bases and J 8 bases; nucleotides not matched to a gene: 5. This CDR3 contains 15 residues. Germline assignment: CDR1 MNHEY and CDR2 SVGAGI. The CDR3 reads CASSYRDRTYSPLHF. Written as DNA, the CDR3 is TGTGCCAGCAGTTACCGGGACAGGACTTATTCACCCCTCCACTTT.

Worth noting for this clonotype: A much larger clone is a single base away; this may be a read error. As DNA, the CDR3 is TGTGCCACAGGACGGTTGAACATTGAAGCTTTCTTT. Its translation is CATGRLNIEAFF. This chain links TRBV30 with TRBJ1-1; D perhaps matches TRBD1 (5 bases). The length of the CDR3 is 12 residues. From germline, CDR1 is GTSNPN and CDR2 SVGIG (reference sequence). Based on the CDR3 plus reference TRBV30 and TRBJ1-1, the full variable domain is SQTIHQWPATLVQPVGSPLSLECTVEGTSNPNLYWYRQAAGRGLQLLFYSVGIGQISSEVPQNLSASRPQDRQFILSSKKLLLSDSGFYLCATGRLNIEAFFGQGTRLTVV.

This clonotype showed up just a few times. The rearrangement uses TRBV5-1 and TRBJ2-2; tentative D call: TRBD1 (5 bases). CDR3 length equals 14 residues. The germline CDR1 and CDR2 sequences are SGHRS and YFSETQ. Trimming removed 0 bases from V and 4 bases from J, with 7 bases in between. The CDR3 loop reads CASSLGGGTGELFF. The DNA of the CDR3 is TGCGCCAGCAGCTTGGGGGGCGGCACCGGGGAGCTGTTTTTT. The complete variable domain, with remaining parts taken from reference TRBV5-1 and TRBJ2-2, reads KAGVTQTPRYLIKTRGQQVTLSCSPISGHRSVSWYQQTPGQGLQFLFEYFSETQRNKGNFPGRFSGRQFSNSRSEMNVSTLELGDSALYLCASSLGGGTGELFFGEGSRLTVL.

This clonotype came up many times. This chain connects TRBV5-1 to TRBJ2-5; no firm D call. V lost 4 bases to trimming and J lost 4 bases, with 14 bases between them. CDR1 and CDR2 from the germline V gene are SGHRS and YFSETQ. This CDR3 has 14 residues. CDR3 in amino acids: CASSVAGVAETQYF. CDR3 sequence (DNA): TGCGCCAGCAGCGTGGCCGGAGTAGCAGAGACCCAGTACTTC.

This clonotype was counted at least ten times. The V and J genes are TRBV11-2 and TRBJ2-4; D ambiguous. This CDR3 region has 11 residues. Germline lookup yields CDR1 SGHAT and CDR2 FQNNGV. V shed 4 bases and J shed 6 bases, with 4 bases lying between them. The CDR3 protein is CASSSSNIQYF. Here the CDR3 DNA reads TGTGCCAGCAGCTCCTCAAACATTCAGTACTTC.

The sample holds a few counts of this clonotype. The CDR3 DNA is TGTGCCAGCAGCCAAGAGTACACGGGGGGATCCTACGAGCAGTACTTC. Amino acids: CASSQEYTGGSYEQYF. This rearrangement joins TRBV3-1 to TRBJ2-7; TRBD2 agrees at 7 bases. The V gene end was trimmed by 0 bases and the J gene end by 1 base; junction bases not matched to a gene: 6. The CDR3 runs 16 residues. Germline V gene sequence: CDR1 LGHDT, CDR2 YNNKEL (reference sequence).

This clonotype was seen a handful of times. This chain uses TRBV11-2 with TRBJ1-5; D is uncertain. CDR3 size: 15 residues. Looked up from germline, CDR1 is SGHAT and CDR2 is FQNNGV. The V gene lost 4 bases and the J gene lost 0 bases, with 10 bases spanning the gap. CDR3 sequence: CASSSSSLSNQPQHF. The DNA of the CDR3 is TGTGCCAGCAGCTCCTCCAGCCTTAGCAATCAGCCCCAGCATTTT.

The CDR3 nucleotides are TGTGCCAGCAGCTCAGGGACAGGGTTATGGGAGACCCAGTACTTC. This encodes CASSSGTGLWETQYF. The chain employs TRBV7-9 and TRBJ2-5, with 9 bases aligning to TRBD1. Trimming took 4 bases from V and 5 from J; bases not matched to a gene: 8. CDR1 and CDR2 (germline): SEHNR, FQNEAQ (reference sequence). CDR3 length: 15 residues.

The V call is TRBV20-1, the J call TRBJ1-2; the match to TRBD1 covers 9 bases. The CDR3 totals 16 residues. J was trimmed by 4 bases and V by 3 bases; bases with no gene match: 12. The germline V gene has CDR1 DFQATT and CDR2 SNEGSKA (reference sequence). In DNA form, the CDR3 reads TGCAGTGCTAGCCCGGGGGCGGGACAGGGACCCTATGGCTACACCTTC. It yields the protein CSASPGAGQGPYGYTF.

CDR3 in DNA: TGTGCCAGCTCCAGTGAGGGGAGGAATTCACCCCTCCACTTT. The encoded protein is CASSSEGRNSPLHF. J is TRBJ1-6 and V is TRBV18; D possibly corresponds to TRBD1 (5 bases). V was trimmed by 6 bases and J by 7 bases, leaving 13 bases between them. This CDR3 spans 14 amino acids. Germline loops: CDR1 KGHSH, CDR2 LQKENI.